These T cell receptor beta chains were read from a single sample in a study of beta chain features in type 1 diabetes. Data came from immunoSEQ multiplex PCR; TCRdb stores just in-frame clones and leaves some out. Among about 900,000 clones listed, roughly a sixth were seen once. Specimen: naive CD4+ T cells from blood. The receptors were gathered from a woman between 18 and 29 years old in good health. Each CDR3 is given with its conserved first and last residue. The D gene is left open where the match is weak. Not every row has a clone size; where given, it reads once, few, many or a size class.

D gene,V gene,J gene,clone size,CDR3 protein,CDR3 DNA
NA,TRBV23-1,TRBJ1-5,few,CASSFEILPKGAQHF,TGCGCCAGCTCCTTTGAGATTCTCCCGAAGGGGGCCCAGCATTTT
NA,TRBV28,TRBJ1-2,few,CASSLLRNYGYTF,TGTGCCAGCAGTTTGTTGAGGAACTATGGCTACACCTTC
NA,TRBV25-1,TRBJ2-3,few,CASSGQTRDTDTQYF,TGTGCCAGCAGTGGTCAAACTAGGGACACAGATACGCAGTATTTT
NA,TRBV7-9,TRBJ1-5,NA,CASSEPGPYQPQHF,TGTGCCAGCAGCGAGCCGGGCCCATATCAGCCCCAGCATTTT
TRBD2,TRBV18,TRBJ2-3,few,CASSPTSGYTDTQYF,TGTGCCAGCTCACCGACTAGCGGGTACACAGATACGCAGTATTTT
TRBD1,TRBV6-1,TRBJ1-1,NA,CASKYSTGDNTEAFF,TGTGCCAGCAAGTATTCGACAGGGGACAACACTGAAGCTTTCTTT
NA,TRBV7-9,TRBJ1-2,few,CASSLEVLGYTF,TGTGCCAGCAGCTTAGAGGTCCTGGGCTACACCTTC
NA,TRBV4-2,TRBJ2-3,few,CASSQDRGSTDTQYF,TGTGCCAGCAGCCAAGATCGAGGCAGTACAGATACGCAGTATTTT
NA,TRBV6-5,TRBJ1-1,few,CASSYKGSEAFF,TGTGCCAGCAGTTACAAAGGGTCTGAAGCTTTCTTT
NA,TRBV19,TRBJ2-1,few,CASHPRGAAGADEQFF,TGTGCCAGTCACCCCAGGGGGGCGGCGGGAGCGGATGAGCAGTTCTTC
NA,TRBV6-5,TRBJ1-1,NA,CASRKQDRTEAFF,TGTGCCAGCAGGAAACAGGACCGGACTGAAGCTTTCTTT
NA,TRBV14,TRBJ1-2,NA,CASSPLTDRYYGYTF,TGTGCCAGCAGCCCCCTGACTGATCGGTATTATGGCTACACCTTC
TRBD2,TRBV5-8,TRBJ2-2,NA,CASSQYGLAGGLNTGELFF,TGTGCCAGCAGCCAATACGGCCTAGCGGGAGGATTGAACACCGGGGAGCTGTTTTTT
NA,TRBV6-1,TRBJ2-4,NA,CASSTNWGSHIQYF,TGTGCCAGCAGTACCAACTGGGGGAGTCACATTCAGTACTTC
NA,TRBV6-5,TRBJ1-5,NA,CASIWGAGGNQPQHF,TGTGCCAGCATTTGGGGGGCAGGGGGCAATCAGCCCCAGCATTTT
TRBD2,TRBV27,TRBJ2-2,NA,CASSPRGEVTGELFF,TGTGCCAGCAGTCCACGGGGGGAGGTCACCGGGGAGCTGTTTTTT
NA,TRBV18,TRBJ2-1,few,CASSPNGARYNEQFF,TGTGCCAGCTCACCAAACGGGGCACGGTACAATGAGCAGTTCTTC
TRBD2,TRBV29-1,TRBJ2-2,NA,CSAGRSLAGGSDTGELFF,TGCAGCGCCGGGAGGTCTCTAGCGGGAGGGTCGGACACCGGAGAGCTGTTTTTT
TRBD1,TRBV7-2,TRBJ2-5,NA,CASRSGTGGRETQYF,TGTGCCAGCAGGTCCGGGACAGGGGGTCGCGAGACCCAGTACTTC
NA,TRBV21-1,TRBJ2-5,few,CASSPGGGVETQYF,TGTGCCAGCAGCCCGGGGGGGGGAGTGGAGACCCAGTACTTC
NA,TRBV5-4,TRBJ2-7,few,CASSLAPGEYEQYF,TGTGCCAGCAGCTTAGCCCCAGGGGAGTACGAGCAGTACTTC
NA,TRBV5-1,TRBJ2-5,few,CASSLGWETQYF,TGCGCCAGCAGCCTTGGTTGGGAGACCCAGTACTTC
TRBD2,TRBV11-2,TRBJ2-7,NA,CASSLETGGAYEQYF,TGTGCCAGCAGCTTAGAGACCGGGGGGGCCTACGAGCAGTACTTC
NA,TRBV19,TRBJ2-2,many,CASSRNTGELFF,TGTGCCAGTAGCAGGAACACCGGGGAGCTGTTTTTT
TRBD2,TRBV7-9,TRBJ2-7,NA,CASSRTSGLSSYEQYF,TGTGCCAGCAGCCGTACTAGCGGCCTCAGCTCCTACGAGCAGTACTTC
NA,TRBV6-5,TRBJ1-3,NA,CASSYSSGNTIYF,TGTGCCAGCAGTTACAGTTCTGGAAACACCATATATTTT
NA,TRBV25-1,TRBJ2-3,NA,CASLDRNSTDTQYF,TGTGCCAGCCTGGACAGAAACAGCACAGATACGCAGTATTTT
TRBD1,TRBV5-1,TRBJ2-5,NA,CASSRRDWTGRETQYF,TGCGCCAGCAGCCGACGTGACTGGACAGGGCGGGAGACCCAGTACTTC
TRBD1,TRBV28,TRBJ1-2,NA,CASNLRGQGARGGYTF,TGTGCCAGCAATTTGCGCGGGCAGGGGGCTAGAGGAGGCTACACCTTC
NA,TRBV18,TRBJ1-5,few,CASSPRDNQPQHF,TGTGCCAGCTCACCAAGGGACAATCAGCCCCAGCATTTT
TRBD1,TRBV28,TRBJ2-7,NA,CASEDRPYEQYF,TGTGCCAGCGAGGACAGGCCCTACGAGCAGTACTTC
NA,TRBV28,TRBJ2-3,NA,CASSWGSWAGDPDTQYF,TGTGCCAGCAGTTGGGGCTCATGGGCAGGGGATCCAGATACGCAGTATTTT
NA,TRBV6-1,TRBJ1-2,NA,CASRIVRENGYTF,TGTGCCAGCCGGATTGTTAGGGAGAATGGCTACACCTTC
NA,TRBV19,TRBJ1-3,NA,CASTAGQGYGNTIYF,TGTGCCAGTACCGCGGGGCAGGGGTATGGAAACACCATATATTTT
TRBD1,TRBV4-2,TRBJ1-3,NA,CASSRETGRTGNTIYF,TGTGCCAGCAGCCGGGAGACAGGGCGAACTGGAAACACCATATATTTT
NA,TRBV6-6,TRBJ2-7,NA,CASSYSDGYEQYF,TGTGCCAGCAGTTACTCTGACGGCTACGAGCAGTACTTC
TRBD2,TRBV28,TRBJ2-1,few,CASSFRLAGGGSYNEQFF,TGTGCCAGCAGTTTCAGGCTAGCGGGAGGTGGCTCCTACAATGAGCAGTTCTTC
NA,TRBV19,TRBJ2-5,NA,CAAADSAEETQYF,TGTGCCGCAGCCGACTCGGCGGAGGAGACCCAGTACTTC
TRBD1,TRBV7-2,TRBJ2-4,NA,CASSLGQRDIQYF,TGTGCCAGCAGCTTGGGACAGAGAGACATTCAGTACTTC
NA,TRBV29-1,TRBJ2-6,NA,CSVERYSSGANVLTF,TGCAGCGTTGAACGCTACAGCTCTGGGGCCAACGTCCTGACTTTC
TRBD1,TRBV5-5,TRBJ1-1,few,CASSLGPDRVVTEAFF,TGTGCCAGCAGCTTGGGGCCCGACAGGGTAGTAACTGAAGCTTTCTTT
NA,TRBV11-2,TRBJ2-1,few,CASSLGAYNEQFF,TGTGCCAGCAGCTTGGGGGCCTACAATGAGCAGTTCTTC
TRBD1,TRBV5-6,TRBJ1-5,NA,CASRWDRYQPQHF,TGTGCCAGCAGGTGGGACAGATATCAGCCCCAGCATTTT
NA,TRBV9,TRBJ2-5,NA,CASNPTGQLQETQYF,TGTGCCAGCAACCCGACTGGACAATTACAAGAGACCCAGTACTTC
NA,TRBV5-4,TRBJ2-7,few,CASSLGQDGEQYF,TGTGCCAGCAGCTTGGGGCAGGACGGCGAGCAGTACTTC
NA,TRBV5-1,TRBJ2-3,few,CASSLGIPSTDTQYF,TGCGCCAGCAGCTTGGGCATCCCTAGCACAGATACGCAGTATTTT
NA,TRBV27,TRBJ1-2,once,CASSSLGAGAAYGYTF,TGTGCCAGCAGTTCCCTAGGAGCAGGGGCGGCCTATGGCTACACCTTC
TRBD2,TRBV28,TRBJ2-3,few,CASSPSTYGLAGVQDTQYF,TGTGCCAGCAGTCCTAGTACCTATGGACTAGCGGGAGTACAAGATACGCAGTATTTT
TRBD2,TRBV4-3,TRBJ2-2,NA,CASSLLAGNTGELFF,TGCGCCAGCAGCCTTCTAGCGGGGAACACCGGGGAGCTGTTTTTT
NA,TRBV5-1,TRBJ2-1,NA,CASSQGGDEQFF,TGCGCCAGCAGTCAGGGGGGAGATGAGCAGTTCTTC
NA,TRBV5-1,TRBJ1-2,NA,CASSLTETNYGYTF,TGCGCCAGCAGCTTGACAGAGACTAACTATGGCTACACCTTC
TRBD2,TRBV7-2,TRBJ2-3,few,CASSSPGTSGTDTQYF,TGTGCCAGCAGCTCCCCCGGGACTAGCGGCACAGATACGCAGTATTTT
TRBD1,TRBV6-1,TRBJ2-7,few,CASRQDRTYEQYF,TGTGCCAGCAGGCAGGACAGGACCTACGAGCAGTACTTC
TRBD2,TRBV6-5,TRBJ2-5,few,CASRGLAGGEETQYF,TGTGCCAGCAGGGGACTAGCGGGAGGGGAAGAGACCCAGTACTTC
TRBD1,TRBV7-2,TRBJ1-1,NA,CASSFQTGGNTEAFF,TGTGCCAGCAGTTTCCAGACAGGGGGCAACACTGAAGCTTTCTTT